This section outlines one T cell receptor (beta chain) sequence together with its context. The antigen remains unidentified. This entry comes from a study of CD8+ T cells in alopecia areata. CD4+ cells from about 5 patients underwent sorting into CD25+CD127- cells. RNA extraction was followed by reverse transcription into cDNA, which acted as the sequencing template. Method: immunoSEQ multiplex PCR; TCRdb's copy keeps in-frame clones and lacks some. The sample holds tens of thousands of clones, 45% to 65% seen once. The V gene's germline CDR1 is SGHVS and CDR2 FQNEAQ. V dropped 5 bases and J dropped 2; count of bases not matched to a gene: 13. The CDR3 runs to 17 residues. Points from the study as a whole: Especially in alopecia totalis/universalis, lesional scalp showed greater clonality than normal scalp did.

V is TRBV7-8 and J is TRBJ2-5; 8 bases line up with TRBD2. The origin of this receptor is a human donor with alopecia areata. Material: CD4+ Tregs sorted from blood. The CDR3 region has the DNA TGTGCCAGCAGCCGGGGGGGCGGGGCACTCCCGCAAGAGACCCAGTACTTC. This codes for CASSRGGGALPQETQYF. Using reference TRBV7-8 and TRBJ2-5 for the parts outside the CDR3, the full variable domain is GAGVSQSPRYKVAKRGQDVALRCDPISGHVSLFWYQQALGQGPEFLTYFQNEAQLDKSGLPSDRFFAERPEGSVSTLKIQRTQQEDSAVYLCASSRGGGALPQETQYFGPGTRLLVL.